The 16 T cell receptor beta chains listed next were all sequenced from one sample in a study of T cells expressing NK-cell markers. TCRdb reprocessed the 5' RACE reads; each CDR3 protein has one entry and no DNA is given. The ten top clones account for more than 7%, within a sample of about 450,000 distinct CDR3 sequences. The sequencing input was blood T cells: a sorted CD56 or NKG2C T cell subset, CD4+ or CD8+ T cells, or bulk PBMC T cells (not recorded which). The source is a woman between 18 and 69 years old in good health.

The chain combines TRBV6-1 with TRBJ2-7. The length of the CDR3 is 14 residues. In germline, CDR1 is MNHNS, CDR2 SASEGT. Here the CDR3 reads CASSEGWGTYEQYF.

The V call is TRBV5-8, the J call TRBJ2-1; TCRdb indicates TRBD1, and absent DNA this call remains unverified. Germline lookup yields CDR1 SGHTS and CDR2 YDEGEE. The CDR3 covers 17 residues. The CDR3 sequence is CASSFGGGGESYNEQFF.

The chain carries TRBV20-1 and TRBJ1-5; the D call from TCRdb, TRBD1, cannot be confirmed without DNA. This CDR3 contains 12 residues. The germline V gene has CDR1 DFQATT and CDR2 SNEGSKA (reference sequence). The CDR3 sequence is CSGRDSNQPQHF.

The chain is built from TRBV24-1 and TRBJ2-5. The CDR3 extends over 11 amino acids. Germline CDR1 and CDR2: KGHDR and SFDVKD. The CDR3 sequence: CATSESETQYF.

The rearrangement joins TRBV5-8 to TRBJ1-5. The CDR3 totals 15 residues. CDR1 is SGHTS and CDR2 is YDEGEE in the germline V gene. The chain's CDR3 is CASSLDGDSNQPQHF.

The chain couples TRBV2 to TRBJ2-7; TCRdb designates TRBD2, a call that cannot be tested without DNA. CDR1 SNHLY and CDR2 FYNNEI come from the germline V gene. The CDR3 has 15 amino acids. This chain's CDR3 is CASSEREVGPREQYF.

This rearrangement joins TRBV4-3 to TRBJ2-5; TCRdb selects TRBD1, and the lack of DNA leaves this call unchecked. CDR1 is LGHNA, CDR2 YSLEER, per germline. CDR3 length: 16 residues. The CDR3 sequence is CASSQDGGGPRETQYF.

The J gene is TRBJ1-1, the V gene TRBV3-1. CDR1 is LGHDT and CDR2 is YNNKEL in the germline V gene (reference sequence). The length of the CDR3 is 15 residues. CDR3 protein: CASSQASGLGTEAFF. Full variable domain (outside the CDR3, taken from reference TRBV3-1 and TRBJ1-1): DTAVSQTPKYLVTQMGNDKSIKCEQNLGHDTMYWYKQDSKKFLKIMFSYNNKELIINETVPNRFSPKSPDKAHLNLHINSLELGDSAVYFCASSQASGLGTEAFFGQGTRLTVV.

This chain joins TRBV6-2 or TRBV6-3 and TRBJ1-2; TCRdb designates TRBD1, a call that cannot be tested without DNA. This CDR3 spans 14 amino acids. From germline, CDR1 is MNHEY and CDR2 SVGEGT. The CDR3 is CASSPGGTWGHWDF.

The rearrangement links TRBV30 to TRBJ2-6. This CDR3 comprises 15 residues. Per the germline V gene, CDR1 is GTSNPN and CDR2 is SVGIG (reference sequence). The chain's CDR3 is CAWSVVASGANVLTF.

The chain links TRBV7-2 to TRBJ2-7. CDR3 length equals 14 residues. Per germline, CDR1 SGHTA and CDR2 FQGNSA. CDR3 loop: CASSPYDRALEQYF.

This rearrangement joins TRBV20-1 to TRBJ2-7; TCRdb outputs TRBD1, but without DNA this stays unchecked. Germline V lookup: CDR1 DFQATT, CDR2 SNEGSKA (reference sequence). CDR3 size: 14 residues. CDR3 amino acids: CSASAPLGSYEQYF.

The chain joins TRBV5-1 to TRBJ2-1; TCRdb's D call, TRBD1, is unchecked because there is no DNA. This CDR3 is built from 15 residues. CDR1 is SGHRS, CDR2 YFSETQ, per germline. CDR3: CASSPAGQSYNEQFF. The full variable domain, its missing parts supplied by reference TRBV5-1 and TRBJ2-1, is KAGVTQTPRYLIKTRGQQVTLSCSPISGHRSVSWYQQTPGQGLQFLFEYFSETQRNKGNFPGRFSGRQFSNSRSEMNVSTLELGDSALYLCASSPAGQSYNEQFFGPGTRLTVL.

The CDR3 reads CASSLGSDRGYNEQFF. J is TRBJ2-1 and V is TRBV7-8; TCRdb outputs TRBD1, but without DNA this stays unchecked. The CDR3 runs to 16 residues. Germline V gene data show CDR1 as SGHVS and CDR2 as FQNEAQ.

J is TRBJ2-7 and V is TRBV6-5; TCRdb's assignment of TRBD2 cannot be checked, as there is no DNA. This CDR3 has 17 residues. Per the germline V gene, CDR1 is MNHEY and CDR2 is SVGAGI. The CDR3 region is CASSYSNSPAGAYEQYF.

V usage is TRBV7-6 and J usage is TRBJ1-4; TCRdb's D call, TRBD1, is unchecked because there is no DNA. This CDR3 has 15 residues. In germline, CDR1 is SGHVS, CDR2 FNYEAQ. The CDR3 protein is CASSSGGQINEKLFF.